In this sample, the clone carrying this T cell receptor beta chain turned up many times. Antigen unknown. With a duration under 3 months, ophthalmopathy in the donors showed moderate-to-severe activity, CAS ≥3 and NOSPECS ≥4. Germline CDR1 reads SGHTA; CDR2 reads FQGNSA. Trimming pared 1 base from V and 5 bases from J, leaving 17 bases between. The CDR3 totals 16 residues. The TCR beta CDR3 regions underwent amplification from RNA transcripts. After a first-round RT-PCR with HTBI primers, a second-round multiplex PCR was run. In TCRdb, the multiplex PCR reads were re-called with MiXCR into one record per CDR3 protein. The data show some 750,000 distinct CDR3 sequences, approximately 40% seen once. The source of the sample is a study of Graves' ophthalmopathy and Graves' hyperthyroidism. Notes on the study in general: For separating ophthalmopathy from stable hyperthyroidism, a 13-signature model gave almost 90% sensitivity and 75% to 83% specificity.

This sequence was found in an adult man with Graves' ophthalmopathy. The J gene is TRBJ1-2, the V gene TRBV7-2, with D tentatively TRBD1 (5 bases). Sample: peripheral blood. CDR3 coding DNA: TGTGCCAGCAGCTTAGGGGGCGCGGTCAGAGGATATGGCTACACCTTC. It codes for CASSLGGAVRGYGYTF.